The following is a TCR beta chain sequence with its context. These data belong to a study of blood T cell repertoires in COVID-19. Overall study: The cDNA or gDNA used as material had been derived from T cells, B-cell-depleted T cells, or PBMCs.

Sequencing was performed with immunoSEQ multiplex PCR; in TCRdb, only in-frame clones are kept and a portion is missing. The repertoire includes 350,000 to 450,000 clones, roughly nine tenths of them detected once, and about 1.1% sits in the top ten. Trimming pared 3 bases from V and 2 bases from J, leaving 8 bases between. This CDR3 is built from 13 residues. Germline V gene sequence: CDR1 SNHLY, CDR2 FYNNEI. The study assigned cohorts using participant-reported clinical history. Each recovered donor of Cohort 3 presented with two negative PCRs, clearance, or symptom resolution. This TCR derives from a man aged 25-45 years who had recovered from COVID-19. The sample was PBMCs or T cells enriched from blood (not recorded which). The V and J genes are TRBV2 and TRBJ2-7; D call uncertain. This chain's CDR3 is CASSDAAAYEQYF. CDR3 DNA sequence: TGTGCCAGCAGTGACGCGGCTGCCTACGAGCAGTACTTC.